This T cell receptor (beta chain) comes out of a study of Tregs in tolerant kidney transplant recipients. Losses at the gene ends were 1 base for V and 5 bases for J; bases not matched to a gene: 6. The CDR3 loop spans 16 amino acids. Germline CDR1 SGHRS, CDR2 YFSETQ. Sequencing was performed with immunoSEQ multiplex PCR; in TCRdb, only in-frame clones are kept and a portion is missing. The data hold 70,000 to 95,000 clones, with around 90% observed a single time. The TCR sequence derives from a human donor who received a combined kidney and bone marrow transplant. This rearrangement joins TRBV5-1 to TRBJ1-6, with 7 bases fitting TRBD1. The material sequenced was Tregs from blood, taken before the transplant. The CDR3 is CASSLQGGLNNSPLHF. In DNA, the CDR3 is TGCGCCAGCAGCTTGCAAGGGGGCCTCAATAATTCACCCCTCCACTTT.